The rows below give T cell receptor beta chains drawn from one sample of a study of cytomegalovirus exposure and HLA in healthy donors. The method was immunoSEQ multiplex PCR; TCRdb's version includes in-frame clones alone and lacks a portion of them. Of roughly 100,000 clones listed, roughly 74% were seen once; the top ten hold approximately 2.1%. The specimen sequenced was PBMCs. These receptors were collected from a woman aged 40 to 50 in good health and CMV-seronegative. CDR3s include the opening cysteine and the closing phenylalanine or tryptophan. Fields, in order: J gene, CDR3 length, V gene, D gene, clone size, CDR3 DNA, CDR3 protein. A D gene is named only where the DNA matches it firmly. Only part of the rows carry a size: once, few, many, or a class if the clone is expanded.

J gene: TRBJ1-1; CDR3 length: 13; V gene: TRBV19; D gene: TRBD1; clone size: .; CDR3 DNA: TGTGCCAGTAGGCAGGGGGCGCGTTTAGAAGCTTTCTTT; CDR3 protein: CASRQGARLEAFF
J gene: TRBJ2-1; CDR3 length: 16; V gene: TRBV7-3; D gene: TRBD2; clone size: once; CDR3 DNA: TGTGCCAGCAGCCCAAGCGGCGGGAGATTCTACAATGAGCAGTTCTTC; CDR3 protein: CASSPSGGRFYNEQFF
J gene: TRBJ1-5; CDR3 length: 14; V gene: TRBV7-9; D gene: TRBD1; clone size: .; CDR3 DNA: TGTGCCAGCAGCCCGAGACAGGGGAATCAGCCCCAGCATTTT; CDR3 protein: CASSPRQGNQPQHF
J gene: TRBJ1-5; CDR3 length: 14; V gene: TRBV15; D gene: .; clone size: few; CDR3 DNA: TGTGCCACCAGCAGCGGTTCGGGAAGTCAGCCCCAGCATTTT; CDR3 protein: CATSSGSGSQPQHF
J gene: TRBJ2-7; CDR3 length: 13; V gene: TRBV6-5; D gene: .; clone size: once; CDR3 DNA: TGTGCCAGCAGTATGCAGGGATCCTACGAGCAGTACTTC; CDR3 protein: CASSMQGSYEQYF
J gene: TRBJ2-7; CDR3 length: 15; V gene: TRBV5-5; D gene: .; clone size: .; CDR3 DNA: TGTGCCAGCAGCTTGGGGGGCGGGAATGCCTACGAGCAGTACTTC; CDR3 protein: CASSLGGGNAYEQYF
J gene: TRBJ1-1; CDR3 length: 15; V gene: TRBV7-9; D gene: .; clone size: once; CDR3 DNA: TGTTCCAGCAGTATGAAGAGGGGGAATCTCCCTGAAGCTTTCTTT; CDR3 protein: CSSSMKRGNLPEAFF
J gene: TRBJ2-3; CDR3 length: 19; V gene: TRBV9; D gene: TRBD2; clone size: .; CDR3 DNA: TGTGCCAGCAGCCTCCCCAGGGGCGGGGGGTTTACTAGCACAGATACGCAGTATTTT; CDR3 protein: CASSLPRGGGFTSTDTQYF
J gene: TRBJ2-7; CDR3 length: 16; V gene: TRBV7-2; D gene: .; clone size: .; CDR3 DNA: TGTGCCAGCAGCTCCACCCGGGTCTCTCTTAATAAGGAGCAGTACTTC; CDR3 protein: CASSSTRVSLNKEQYF
J gene: TRBJ2-1; CDR3 length: 15; V gene: TRBV11-3; D gene: .; clone size: .; CDR3 DNA: TGTGCCAGCAGTCGCGGACAGCGGGGTGTGGATGAGCAGTTCTTC; CDR3 protein: CASSRGQRGVDEQFF
J gene: TRBJ1-1; CDR3 length: 11; V gene: TRBV29-1; D gene: .; clone size: .; CDR3 DNA: TGCAGCTGGAGAGGTGTCACTGAAGCTTTCTTT; CDR3 protein: CSWRGVTEAFF
J gene: TRBJ2-7; CDR3 length: 15; V gene: TRBV21-1; D gene: .; clone size: .; CDR3 DNA: TGTGCCAGCATTCCCGGCGGCACCTCCTCCTACGAGCAGTACTTC; CDR3 protein: CASIPGGTSSYEQYF
J gene: TRBJ2-7; CDR3 length: 14; V gene: TRBV9; D gene: .; clone size: .; CDR3 DNA: TGTGCCAGCAGCCCTCAGGGATTGGGGCACGAGCAGTACTTC; CDR3 protein: CASSPQGLGHEQYF
J gene: TRBJ2-7; CDR3 length: 15; V gene: TRBV5-1; D gene: TRBD1; clone size: .; CDR3 DNA: TGCGCCAGCAGCTTGGCGGGGACAGGGAGGTACGAGCAGTACTTC; CDR3 protein: CASSLAGTGRYEQYF
J gene: TRBJ1-1; CDR3 length: 13; V gene: TRBV7-9; D gene: .; clone size: .; CDR3 DNA: TGTTCCAGCAGCCTGGAGGTGAGAGGGGGAGCTTTCTTT; CDR3 protein: CSSSLEVRGGAFF
J gene: TRBJ2-3; CDR3 length: 16; V gene: TRBV4-2; D gene: .; clone size: .; CDR3 DNA: TGTGCCAGCAGCCAAGATGTTACCCGGGAGCCAGATACGCAGTATTTT; CDR3 protein: CASSQDVTREPDTQYF
J gene: TRBJ1-6; CDR3 length: 15; V gene: TRBV2; D gene: .; clone size: .; CDR3 DNA: TGTGCCAGCAGTGACTTAGCGCTTTATAATTCACCCCTCCACTTT; CDR3 protein: CASSDLALYNSPLHF